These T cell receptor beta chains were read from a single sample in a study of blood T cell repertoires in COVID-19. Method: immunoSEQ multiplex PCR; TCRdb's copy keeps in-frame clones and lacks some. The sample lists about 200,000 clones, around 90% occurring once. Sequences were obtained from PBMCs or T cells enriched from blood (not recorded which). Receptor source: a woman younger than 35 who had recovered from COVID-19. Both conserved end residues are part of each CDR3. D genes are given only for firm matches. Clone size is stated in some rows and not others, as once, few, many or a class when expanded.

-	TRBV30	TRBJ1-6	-	CAWSVSDFVRNSPLHF	TGTGCCTGGAGTGTATCTGACTTCGTTCGGAATTCACCCCTCCACTTT
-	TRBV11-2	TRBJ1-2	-	CASSLEASYGYTF	TGTGCCAGCAGCTTGGAGGCGAGCTATGGCTACACCTTC
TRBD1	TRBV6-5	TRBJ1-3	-	CASSYGTGRNTIYF	TGTGCCAGCAGTTACGGGACAGGGAGGAACACCATATATTTT
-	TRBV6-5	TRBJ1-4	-	CASSHDSDSEKLFF	TGTGCCAGCAGTCATGACAGTGACAGTGAAAAACTGTTTTTT
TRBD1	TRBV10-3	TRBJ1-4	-	CAISEGTGFEKLFF	TGTGCCATCAGTGAGGGGACAGGGTTTGAAAAACTGTTTTTT
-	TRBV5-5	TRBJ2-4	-	CASSLSGDTLRGAKNIQYF	TGTGCCAGCAGCTTGAGTGGGGACACTTTACGAGGAGCCAAAAACATTCAGTACTTC
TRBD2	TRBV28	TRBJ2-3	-	CASSLVLSGGARDTQYF	TGTGCCAGCAGTTTAGTCTTGAGCGGGGGGGCTAGAGATACGCAGTATTTT
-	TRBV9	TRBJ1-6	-	CASSAQPGNSPLHF	TGTGCCAGCAGCGCCCAACCCGGGAATTCACCCCTCCACTTT
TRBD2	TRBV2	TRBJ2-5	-	CASSSGGYQETQYF	TGTGCCAGCAGTAGCGGGGGGTACCAAGAGACCCAGTACTTC
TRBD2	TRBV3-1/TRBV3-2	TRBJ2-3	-	CASSVAGGRDTQYF	TGTGCCAGCTCCGTAGCGGGGGGGCGAGATACGCAGTATTTT
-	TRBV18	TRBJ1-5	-	CASSPPGGGNQPQHF	TGTGCCAGCTCACCACCAGGGGGAGGCAATCAGCCCCAGCATTTT
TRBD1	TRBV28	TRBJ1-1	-	CASSHGQGPNTEAFF	TGTGCCAGCAGTCACGGACAGGGACCTAACACTGAAGCTTTCTTT
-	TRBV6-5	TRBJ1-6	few	CASSAGTLDNSPLHF	TGTGCCAGCAGCGCCGGGACATTAGATAATTCACCCCTCCACTTT
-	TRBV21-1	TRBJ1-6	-	CASSSGQGENSPLHF	TGTGCCAGCAGCTCAGGACAGGGGGAGAATTCACCCCTCCACTTT
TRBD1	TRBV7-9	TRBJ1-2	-	CASSLGDRGQRYGYTF	TGTGCCAGCAGCTTAGGGGACAGGGGGCAGCGCTATGGCTACACCTTC
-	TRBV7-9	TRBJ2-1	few	CASSPTVGGEQFF	TGTGCCAGCAGCCCGACGGTGGGGGGTGAGCAGTTCTTC
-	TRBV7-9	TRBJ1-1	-	CASSPPGDEAFF	TGTGCCAGCAGCCCGCCCGGAGATGAAGCTTTCTTT
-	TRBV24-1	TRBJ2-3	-	CATSETGSSTDTQYF	TGTGCCACCAGTGAGACGGGATCATCCACAGATACGCAGTATTTT
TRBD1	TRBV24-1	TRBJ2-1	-	CATSGTGVRNEQFF	TGTGCCACCAGTGGCACAGGGGTGCGAAATGAGCAGTTCTTC
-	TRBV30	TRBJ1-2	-	CAWGSGGFRGYTF	TGTGCCTGGGGTTCGGGTGGCTTTCGAGGCTACACCTTC
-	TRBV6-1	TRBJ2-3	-	CASSEALGGQDTQYF	TGTGCCAGCAGTGAAGCATTGGGGGGGCAAGATACGCAGTATTTT
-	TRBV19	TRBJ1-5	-	CASSVRQGNQPQHF	TGTGCCAGTAGTGTGCGACAGGGCAATCAGCCCCAGCATTTT
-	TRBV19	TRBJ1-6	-	CASSIGSGYSPLHF	TGTGCCAGTAGTATAGGCTCCGGGTACTCACCCCTCCACTTT
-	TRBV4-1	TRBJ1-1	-	CASSQTGLNTEAFF	TGCGCCAGCAGCCAAACAGGGTTGAACACTGAAGCTTTCTTT
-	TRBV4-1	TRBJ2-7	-	CASSQGPGLIYEQYF	TGCGCCAGCAGCCAAGGGCCGGGACTTATCTACGAGCAGTACTTC
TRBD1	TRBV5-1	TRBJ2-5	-	CASSLGTGGLGQETQYF	TGCGCCAGCAGCTTGGGGACAGGGGGCTTGGGCCAAGAGACCCAGTACTTC
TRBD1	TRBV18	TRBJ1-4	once	CASSPRGQGAWPNEKLFF	TGTGCCAGCTCACCACGCGGACAGGGGGCTTGGCCTAATGAAAAACTGTTTTTT
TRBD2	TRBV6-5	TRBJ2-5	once	CASSPGLAAETQYF	TGTGCCAGCAGCCCAGGACTAGCCGCAGAGACCCAGTACTTC
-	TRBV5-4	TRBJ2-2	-	CASTTGANTGELFF	TGTGCCAGCACGACAGGCGCGAACACCGGGGAGCTGTTTTTT
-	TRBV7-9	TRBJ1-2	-	CASSSGQWYGYTF	TGTGCCAGCAGCTCGGGACAATGGTATGGCTACACCTTC
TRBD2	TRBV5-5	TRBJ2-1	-	CASSLALAGGHGNEQFF	TGTGCCAGCAGCTTGGCTCTCGCGGGGGGGCATGGCAATGAGCAGTTCTTC
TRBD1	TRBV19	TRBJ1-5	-	CASSMGQGTLQPQHF	TGTGCCAGTAGTATGGGACAGGGAACCCTCCAGCCCCAGCATTTT
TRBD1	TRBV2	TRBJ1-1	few	CASRDRGLDTEAFF	TGTGCCAGCAGGGACAGGGGGCTGGACACTGAAGCTTTCTTT
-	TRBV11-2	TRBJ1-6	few	CASSFSDINSPLHF	TGTGCCAGCAGCTTTTCGGACATTAATTCACCCCTCCACTTT
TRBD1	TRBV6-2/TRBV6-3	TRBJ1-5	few	CASSLRTGGGDQPQHF	TGTGCCAGCAGTTTACGGACAGGCGGGGGGGATCAGCCCCAGCATTTT
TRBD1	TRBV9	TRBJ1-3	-	CASSPRHLTGSSGNTIYF	TGTGCCAGCAGCCCGCGACACTTGACAGGGTCCTCTGGAAACACCATATATTTT
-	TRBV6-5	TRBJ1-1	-	CASSYAGISVTEAFF	TGTGCCAGCAGTTACGCGGGCATCTCGGTCACTGAAGCTTTCTTT
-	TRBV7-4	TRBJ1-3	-	CASSANRNTIYF	TGTGCCAGCAGCGCCAACAGAAACACCATATATTTT
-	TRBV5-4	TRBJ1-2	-	CASTIPPGKYYTF	TGTGCCAGCACGATTCCTCCAGGGAAATACTACACCTTC
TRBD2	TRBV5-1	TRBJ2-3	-	CASSLVAGGTDTQYF	TGCGCCAGCAGCTTGGTGGCGGGAGGGACAGATACGCAGTATTTT
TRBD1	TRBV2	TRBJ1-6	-	CASSATGQGGVPLHF	TGTGCCAGCAGTGCTACTGGACAGGGGGGAGTGCCCCTCCACTTT
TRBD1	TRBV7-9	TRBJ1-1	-	CASSPRTGNTEAFF	TGTGCCAGCAGCCCCAGGACAGGGAACACTGAAGCTTTCTTT
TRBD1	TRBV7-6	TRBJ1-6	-	CASSLGQGAGSPLHF	TGTGCCAGCAGCTTAGGACAGGGGGCAGGATCACCCCTCCACTTT
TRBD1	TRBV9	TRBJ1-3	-	CASSDQTGRSGNTIYF	TGTGCCAGCAGCGATCAGACAGGGAGGTCTGGAAACACCATATATTTT
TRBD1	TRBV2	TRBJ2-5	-	CASTPGQGFSETQYF	TGTGCCAGCACACCGGGACAGGGTTTCTCAGAGACCCAGTACTTC
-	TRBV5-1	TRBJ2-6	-	CASNPRDSFSGANVLTF	TGCGCCAGCAACCCCAGGGACTCCTTCTCTGGGGCCAACGTCCTGACTTTC
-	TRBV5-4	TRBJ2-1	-	CASSLGTLTGDYNEQFF	TGTGCCAGCAGCTTGGGGACTTTAACGGGGGATTACAATGAGCAGTTCTTC
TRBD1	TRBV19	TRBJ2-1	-	CASSSLDRVRYNEQFF	TGTGCCAGTAGTTCCCTGGACAGGGTCCGCTACAATGAGCAGTTCTTC
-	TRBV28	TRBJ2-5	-	CASSLDSGPQETQYF	TGTGCCAGCAGTTTGGACAGTGGTCCCCAAGAGACCCAGTACTTC
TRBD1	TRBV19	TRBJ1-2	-	CASSTLTGNYGYTF	TGTGCCAGTAGCACACTGACAGGGAACTATGGCTACACCTTC
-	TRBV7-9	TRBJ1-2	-	CASSSYTGPNYGYTF	TGTGCCAGCAGCTCATACACAGGGCCCAACTATGGCTACACCTTC
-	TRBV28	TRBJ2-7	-	CASSLRHRSYEQYF	TGTGCCAGCAGTTTGCGACACCGCTCCTACGAGCAGTACTTC
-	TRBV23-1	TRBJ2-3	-	CASSPVVADTQYF	TGCGCCAGCAGTCCCGTTGTCGCGGATACGCAGTATTTT
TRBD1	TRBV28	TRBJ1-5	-	CASRPGQGILQPQHF	TGTGCCAGCAGACCGGGACAGGGTATCCTCCAGCCCCAGCATTTT
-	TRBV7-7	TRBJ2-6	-	CASSLEGHRSGANVLTF	TGTGCCAGCAGCTTAGAGGGACACCGCTCTGGGGCCAACGTCCTGACTTTC
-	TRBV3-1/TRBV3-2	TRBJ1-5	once	CASSHLDQPQHF	TGTGCCAGCAGCCACCTTGATCAGCCCCAGCATTTT
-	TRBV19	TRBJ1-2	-	CASSIVSWGLNYGYTF	TGTGCCAGTAGTATTGTCTCATGGGGCCTCAACTATGGCTACACCTTC
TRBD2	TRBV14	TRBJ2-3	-	CASSQATSGAQYF	TGTGCCAGCAGCCAAGCGACTAGCGGGGCGCAGTATTTT
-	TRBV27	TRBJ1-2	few	CASSLGGASGYTF	TGTGCCAGCAGTTTGGGAGGGGCCAGCGGCTACACCTTC
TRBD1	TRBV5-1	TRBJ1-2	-	CASSTHKPGQGAIGYTF	TGCGCCAGCAGCACTCATAAGCCGGGACAGGGGGCGATTGGCTACACCTTC